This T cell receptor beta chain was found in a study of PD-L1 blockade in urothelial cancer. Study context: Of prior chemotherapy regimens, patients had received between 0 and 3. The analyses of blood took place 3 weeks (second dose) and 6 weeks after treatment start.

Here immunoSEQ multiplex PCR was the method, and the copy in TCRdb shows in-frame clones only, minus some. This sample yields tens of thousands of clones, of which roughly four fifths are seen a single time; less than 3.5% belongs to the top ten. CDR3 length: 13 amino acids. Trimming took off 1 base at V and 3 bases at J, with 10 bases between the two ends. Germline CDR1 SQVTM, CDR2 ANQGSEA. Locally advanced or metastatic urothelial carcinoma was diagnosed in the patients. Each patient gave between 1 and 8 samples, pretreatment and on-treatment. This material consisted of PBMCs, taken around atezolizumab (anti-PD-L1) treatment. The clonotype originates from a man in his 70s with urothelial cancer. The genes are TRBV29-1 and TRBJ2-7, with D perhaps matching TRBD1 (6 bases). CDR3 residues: CSVEVGGYYEQYF. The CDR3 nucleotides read TGCAGCGTTGAAGTTGGGGGCTACTACGAGCAGTACTTC.